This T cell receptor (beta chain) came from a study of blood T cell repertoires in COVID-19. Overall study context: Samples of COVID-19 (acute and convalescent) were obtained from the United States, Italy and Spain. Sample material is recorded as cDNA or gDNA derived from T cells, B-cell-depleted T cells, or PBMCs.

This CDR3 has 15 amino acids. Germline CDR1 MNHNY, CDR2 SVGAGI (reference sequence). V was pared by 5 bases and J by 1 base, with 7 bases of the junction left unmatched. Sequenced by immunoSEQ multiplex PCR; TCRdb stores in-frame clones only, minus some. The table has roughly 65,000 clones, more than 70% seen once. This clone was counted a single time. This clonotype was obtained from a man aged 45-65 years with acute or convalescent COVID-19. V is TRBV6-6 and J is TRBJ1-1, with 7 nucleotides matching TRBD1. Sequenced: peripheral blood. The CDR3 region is CASSPPGQKNTEAFF. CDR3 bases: TGTGCCAGCAGTCCTCCGGGACAGAAGAACACTGAAGCTTTCTTT.